Below, one T cell receptor beta chain is given with its context. Its antigen is undetermined. This record belongs to a study of beta chain features in type 1 diabetes. About the study: Cell yields, age and gender were similar between patients and healthy donors.

Per germline, CDR1 SGHDN and CDR2 FVKESK. The CDR3 spans 17 residues. Trimming left V 4 bases short and J 1 base short, with 19 bases between. The study reverse transcribed the entire isolated RNA, so it sequenced expressed TCRB transcripts. Repertoires were generated with immunoSEQ multiplex PCR, while TCRdb's copy carries only in-frame clones and drops some. The sample consists of 600,000 to 700,000 clones, approximately 13% of them appearing once. The study's findings and limits: TCRB CDR3 length was moderately but significantly reduced in all four CD4+ subsets of Type 1 diabetes patients.

The chain carries TRBV14 and TRBJ1-2; perhaps TRBD1 as D (6 bases). The clonotype comes from a man aged 30 to 45 with type 1 diabetes. Sequencing was carried out using naive CD4+ T cells from blood. The chain's CDR3 is CASSPGQTISYNYGYTF. The CDR3 bases are TGTGCCAGCAGCCCTGGACAGACGATATCCTATAACTATGGCTACACCTTC.